This T cell receptor (beta chain) came from a study of glioma-infiltrating T cells. In this sample, this clonotype turned up many times. Its antigen is unknown. Using RNA template, CDR3s of TCR alpha and beta were amplified with iRepertoire arm-PCR. MiXCR was run by TCRdb on the multiplex PCR reads, yielding one entry per CDR3 protein. This table has around 190,000 distinct CDR3 sequences, around 32% appearing once. The study's findings and limits: Gliomas, especially low-grade, showed above-expected tissue-blood divergence; non-neoplastic patients showed below.

The CDR3 is 12 amino acids. Germline assignment: CDR1 KGHDR and CDR2 SFDVKD. Trimming removed 3 bases from V and 3 bases from J, with 2 bases in between. The TCR was taken from a human donor with low-grade glioma or glioblastoma, undergoing nonglioma brain surgery, or in good health (not recorded which). The chain links TRBV24-1 to TRBJ2-4; D is unresolved. What was sequenced was glioma tissue, nonneoplastic brain tissue, or PBMCs (not recorded which). The CDR3: CATSDRKNIQYF. CDR3 bases: TGTGCCACCAGTGATCGCAAAAACATTCAGTACTTC.